This T cell receptor beta chain was captured in a study of tissue T cells after allogeneic stem cell transplantation. Only in-frame clones appear in the TCRdb table, and some are missing; sequencing was by immunoSEQ multiplex PCR. The table shows about 3,500 clones, with approximately 51% occurring only once. Time point given: mouse harvest day 14 after allogeneic transplant. Tail vein injection delivered 10^7 T-cell-depleted bone marrow cells and 10^6 splenic CD5+ T cells. About this clone: Germline and genes: mouse. The CDR3 end is not reached by the read, which stops 1 residue before it; the germline J gene fills it in.

CDR3 length: 13 residues. CDR1 and CDR2 (germline): NSQYPW, LRSPGD (reference sequence). The V end was cut by 0 bases, the J end by 4 bases, with 6 bases between. The sample was gut tissue. This chain uses TRBV1 with TRBJ1-1; D is uncertain. This clonotype originated in a female BALB/c mouse given C57BL/6 T cells with graft-versus-host disease after an allogeneic hematopoietic cell transplant. CDR3 amino acids: CTCSADRGTEVFF. CDR3 bases read: TGCACCTGCAGTGCAGATAGAGGCACAGAAGTCTTC.